Following are 10 T cell receptor beta chains from one sample sequenced in a study of blood T cell repertoires in COVID-19. Measured with immunoSEQ multiplex PCR; TCRdb has only the in-frame clones, and not every one. The sample yields about 140,000 clones, 85% to 90% seen once. The sample comprised peripheral blood. The origin of the receptors is a man in his fifties or sixties who had recovered from COVID-19.

This clone was seen once. The genes are TRBV6-5 and TRBJ2-3, with D perhaps matching TRBD2 (6 bases). Trimming stripped 2 bases from V and 8 bases from J, with 11 bases between. There are 13 residues in the CDR3. Germline lookup yields CDR1 MNHEY and CDR2 SVGAGI. The CDR3 bases are TGTGCCAGCAGTTACGCGCAGGGAGGTACGCAGTATTTT. This translates into CASSYAQGGTQYF.

CDR3 in amino acids: CASSSADRGPGSAFF. Here the CDR3 DNA reads TGTGCCAGCAGTTCCGCCGACAGGGGGCCCGGGTCGGCTTTCTTT. The chain recombines TRBV6-5 with TRBJ1-1, with TRBD1 matching 10 bases. The CDR3 totals 15 residues. Germline CDR1 MNHEY, CDR2 SVGAGI. The V gene end was trimmed by 4 bases and the J gene end by 11 bases; junction bases not matched to a gene: 13.

This clone was picked up one time. V gene TRBV5-1 combines with J gene TRBJ1-1; D is uncertain. CDR3 size: 14 residues. Per the germline V gene, CDR1 is SGHRS and CDR2 is YFSETQ. Trimming took off 1 base at V and 3 bases at J, with 10 bases between the two ends. CDR3 sequence reads: CASSLTQYDTEAFF. The CDR3 coding sequence is TGCGCCAGCAGCTTGACACAGTACGACACTGAAGCTTTCTTT.

V and J are TRBV7-9 and TRBJ2-5; the match to TRBD1 covers 7 bases. With 5 bases clipped from V and 3 bases from J, the junction kept 6 bases outside the gene matches. Germline CDR1 is SEHNR and CDR2 is FQNEAQ (reference sequence). There are 14 residues in the CDR3. The CDR3 nucleotides read TGTGCCAGCAGCCAAGGACAGGCCGAAGAGACCCAGTACTTC. It specifies CASSQGQAEETQYF. The full variable domain, rest sourced from reference TRBV7-9 and TRBJ2-5, is DTGVSQNPRHKITKRGQNVTFRCDPISEHNRLYWYRQTLGQGPEFLTYFQNEAQLEKSRLLSDRFSAERPKGSFSTLEIQRTEQGDSAMYLCASSQGQAEETQYFGPGTRLLVL.

This chain connects TRBV29-1 to TRBJ1-4; D uncertain. The germline gives CDR1 SQVTM, CDR2 ANQGSEA. CDR3 length: 13 residues. Trimming pared 4 bases from V and 7 bases from J, leaving 13 bases between. The CDR3 DNA sequence: TGCAGCGTTGGAGGTATCGGAACTGAAAAACTGTTTTTT. It specifies CSVGGIGTEKLFF.

The chain links TRBV2 to TRBJ1-1; the match to TRBD1 covers 8 bases. After removal of 11 bases from V and 1 base from J, the junction contained 9 bases not matched to a gene. There are 14 residues in the CDR3. Germline-derived CDR1 and CDR2 are SNHLY and FYNNEI. The CDR3 coding sequence is TGTGCCGCCACCGGAGGGACAGGGAACACTGAAGCTTTCTTT. Translating gives CAATGGTGNTEAFF.

J is TRBJ1-1 and V is TRBV12-5; D unclear. The CDR3 runs to 20 residues. The germline CDR1 and CDR2 sequences are LGHNT and FRNRAP. Deletions cut 0 bases from V and 0 bases from J, with 23 bases between. CDR3 residues: CASGLVPKDGSALMNTEAFF. The CDR3 bases are TGTGCTAGTGGTTTGGTCCCTAAGGACGGGAGCGCTTTGATGAACACTGAAGCTTTCTTT.

The chain employs TRBV2 and TRBJ1-4, with 9 bases fitting TRBD1. The CDR3 has 15 amino acids. Germline assignment: CDR1 SNHLY and CDR2 FYNNEI. V lost 3 bases, J lost 7 bases, and 6 bases stayed unmatched. CDR3 sequence: CASSDIRDRAEKLFF. DNA for the CDR3: TGTGCCAGCAGTGATATCCGGGACAGGGCTGAAAAACTGTTTTTT.

The chain links TRBV7-8 to TRBJ1-5, with 7 nucleotides matching TRBD1. Germline V gene sequence: CDR1 SGHVS, CDR2 FQNEAQ. This CDR3 has 16 amino acids. J was trimmed by 2 bases and V by 5 bases; bases with no gene match: 9. CDR3 bases: TGTGCCAGCAGCCCAGTAGCAGGGGGTGGCAATCAGCCCCAGCATTTT. Translating it yields CASSPVAGGGNQPQHF. Full variable domain (missing parts from reference TRBV7-8 and TRBJ1-5): GAGVSQSPRYKVAKRGQDVALRCDPISGHVSLFWYQQALGQGPEFLTYFQNEAQLDKSGLPSDRFFAERPEGSVSTLKIQRTQQEDSAVYLCASSPVAGGGNQPQHFGDGTRLSIL.

The chain carries TRBV5-1 and TRBJ2-1, with D perhaps TRBD2 (7 bases). There are 14 residues in the CDR3. The V end was cut by 5 bases, the J end by 5 bases, with 14 bases between. Germline V gene sequence: CDR1 SGHRS, CDR2 YFSETQ. The CDR3 is CASSRGAGDNEQFF. CDR3 bases: TGCGCCAGCAGTAGGGGGGCGGGGGACAATGAGCAGTTCTTC.